The clone carrying this T cell receptor beta chain was detected only a few times. Its antigen is not known. This CDR3 spans 20 amino acids. V lost 4 bases and J lost 2; bases outside the gene matches: 20. CDR1 and CDR2 (germline): SGHAT, FQNNGV. For TCR, cDNA came from 5'RACE template switching, which added a universal primer site and UMIs. TCRdb called the 5' RACE reads again in MiXCR, with one record for every CDR3 protein. In the table there are some 160,000 distinct CDR3 sequences, approximately 10% of which are singletons. The source of the sample is a study of T cells after yellow fever vaccination. Study observations and caveats: Abundant bulk-derived clonotypes could contaminate FACS-sorted repertoires.

Sequenced material: CD8+ T cells sorted from PBMCs, taken 45 days after the yellow fever booster vaccination. This chain joins TRBV11-2 and TRBJ1-3, with TRBD1 matching over 7 bases. This TCR came from a man younger than 35 who received the YFV17D yellow fever vaccine. The CDR3 region is CASSSPAGGGFGSPGNTIYF. The DNA for the CDR3 is TGTGCCAGCAGCTCCCCAGCTGGAGGGGGCTTCGGATCACCTGGAAACACCATATATTTT.